This is a list of T cell receptor beta chains from one sample in a study of radiation and T cells in renal cell carcinoma. The data were produced by immunoSEQ multiplex PCR, yet TCRdb's version contains in-frame clones alone and is incomplete. Of around 180,000 clones in the sample, 88% were seen once. The sample was blood, taken from a patient whose treatment included radiotherapy and nephrectomy. These receptor sequences come from a woman in her forties or fifties with renal cell carcinoma. CDR3s include the opening cysteine and the closing phenylalanine or tryptophan. A D gene is named only where the DNA matches it firmly. Only part of the rows carry a size: once, few, many, or a class if the clone is expanded.

d_call	clone_size	v_call	j_call	cdr3_nt	cdr3_aa
NA	NA	TRBV10-3	TRBJ1-6	TGTGCCATCAGTGAGACAGGACAGTCAAGTAATTCACCCCTCCACTTT	CAISETGQSSNSPLHF
TRBD1	once	TRBV10-3	TRBJ2-5	TGTGCCATCAGTGAGGGACAGGGAGAGACCCAGTACTTC	CAISEGQGETQYF
TRBD1	NA	TRBV5-1	TRBJ1-1	TGCGCCAGCAGCGGGACAGGGGGTCCCACTGAAGCTTTCTTT	CASSGTGGPTEAFF
NA	few	TRBV9	TRBJ1-3	TGTGCCAGCAGCGTCCCAGGGGCTGGAAACACCATATATTTT	CASSVPGAGNTIYF
TRBD1	NA	TRBV6-6	TRBJ1-5	TGTGCCTCGATGTTAGGACAGGGCTATCAGCCCCAGCATTTT	CASMLGQGYQPQHF
NA	NA	TRBV11-2	TRBJ2-4	TGTGCCAGCAGCTTACGCGGGGCTCGCATTCAGTACTTC	CASSLRGARIQYF
NA	NA	TRBV30	TRBJ2-4	TGTGCCTGGAGTAATGGGGGATTGGACATTCAGTACTTC	CAWSNGGLDIQYF
NA	NA	TRBV7-8	TRBJ1-6	TGTGCCAGCAGCTCCCACCGGGCCAAGAATTCACCCCTCCACTTT	CASSSHRAKNSPLHF
TRBD2	once	TRBV6-5	TRBJ2-5	TGTGCCAGCAGTTCATCTAGCGGGGGACAAGAGACCCAGTACTTC	CASSSSSGGQETQYF
TRBD1	NA	TRBV27	TRBJ2-7	TGTGCCAGCAGTAAGGGACAGGGATTCGAGCAGTACTTC	CASSKGQGFEQYF
NA	NA	TRBV5-1	TRBJ1-1	TGCGCCAGCAGCTTGGAGGCCAGCACGAACACTGAAGCTTTCTTT	CASSLEASTNTEAFF
TRBD2	NA	TRBV29-1	TRBJ2-1	TGCAGCGTTTCCGGGACTAGTTTTGAGCAGTTCTTC	CSVSGTSFEQFF
TRBD1	NA	TRBV6-6	TRBJ1-4	TGTGCCAGCAGTCCCCCGAGGGGGCAAAATGAAAAACTGTTTTTT	CASSPPRGQNEKLFF
NA	NA	TRBV19	TRBJ1-1	TGTGCCAGTAGTCCTTACAGCTCTAGTAGGCCTGAAGCTTTCTTT	CASSPYSSSRPEAFF
NA	NA	TRBV7-9	TRBJ2-2	TGTGCCAGCAGCTTAGAGGCCGGGGAGCTGTTTTTT	CASSLEAGELFF
TRBD1	NA	TRBV7-9	TRBJ1-2	TGTGCCAGCAGCTTAGCGGAAGGGGGCGGCTACACCTTC	CASSLAEGGGYTF
NA	NA	TRBV29-1	TRBJ1-2	TGCAGCGTCCCGACCTGGATGGGCTACACCTTC	CSVPTWMGYTF
NA	NA	TRBV19	TRBJ1-1	TGTGCCAGTATCCAACGGCCGGGGTACACTGAAGCTTTCTTT	CASIQRPGYTEAFF
NA	NA	TRBV11-3	TRBJ1-1	TGTGCCAGCAGTACTCTGAACACTGAAGCTTTCTTT	CASSTLNTEAFF
TRBD1	NA	TRBV7-2	TRBJ1-2	TGTGCCAGCAGCTTAGCGCAGGGGGCCCTTAACTATGGCTACACCTTC	CASSLAQGALNYGYTF
TRBD2	NA	TRBV7-2	TRBJ2-3	TGTGCCAGCAGCCCCTTGGGCGGGGGGGTCACAGATACGCAGTATTTT	CASSPLGGGVTDTQYF
NA	NA	TRBV5-1	TRBJ2-5	TGCGCCAGCAGCTTGGATATGTTGGGGTGGGAGACCCAGTACTTC	CASSLDMLGWETQYF
NA	medium-sized	TRBV11-3	TRBJ2-1	TGTGCCAGCAGCTTACTGGAGGGTGAGCAGTTCTTC	CASSLLEGEQFF
TRBD2	NA	TRBV4-2	TRBJ2-7	TGTGCCAGCAGCCCGCTAGCGGGGACCTCCTACGAGCAGTACTTC	CASSPLAGTSYEQYF
NA	NA	TRBV28	TRBJ1-2	TGTGCCAGCAGGGGGGGGCCCCCTAATGGCTACACCTTC	CASRGGPPNGYTF
NA	NA	TRBV6-1	TRBJ1-1	TGTGCCAGCAGTGAAGGTCGGACAACGTTAGGCACTGAAGCTTTCTTT	CASSEGRTTLGTEAFF
NA	NA	TRBV4-1	TRBJ1-2	TGCGCCAGCAGCCAGGACCTCGGAGCATATGGCTACACCTTC	CASSQDLGAYGYTF
NA	NA	TRBV2	TRBJ1-1	TGTGCCAGCAGTGAAGCGCTTGGGGGCACTGAAGCTTTCTTT	CASSEALGGTEAFF
NA	NA	TRBV5-4	TRBJ2-1	TGTGCCAGCAGCTCTGGGTTAGGTGGGCGAGGGGGCAATGAGCAGTTCTTC	CASSSGLGGRGGNEQFF
NA	once	TRBV19	TRBJ2-2	TGTGCCAGTATCCGCACTCTCGGGTCCGGGGTAGGGACCGGGGAGCTGTTTTTT	CASIRTLGSGVGTGELFF
NA	once	TRBV9	TRBJ1-1	TGTGCCAGCAGCCAAGTCGGCCTGAACACTGAAGCTTTCTTT	CASSQVGLNTEAFF
NA	NA	TRBV6-5	TRBJ1-4	TGTGCCAGCAGTTACCTTAATGAAAAACTGTTTTTT	CASSYLNEKLFF
TRBD2	NA	TRBV11-1	TRBJ2-7	TGTGCCAGCATCCCGGGACTAGCGGGGGTCTACGAGCAGTACTTC	CASIPGLAGVYEQYF
NA	NA	TRBV7-2	TRBJ2-7	TGTGCCAGCAGCTTAAACGGGGGGCTCGACGAGCAGTACTTC	CASSLNGGLDEQYF
TRBD2	NA	TRBV9	TRBJ2-7	TGTGCCAGCAGCGTAGGACTAGCGGGCCGCTACGAGCAGTACTTC	CASSVGLAGRYEQYF
NA	NA	TRBV18	TRBJ1-2	TGTGCCAGCTCACCGGGATCCGGTAGCTATGGCTACACCTTC	CASSPGSGSYGYTF
TRBD1	NA	TRBV5-6	TRBJ1-1	TGTGCCAGCAGCCCGGACAGGGGAATGGGAGCTTTCTTT	CASSPDRGMGAFF
NA	NA	TRBV5-1	TRBJ1-2	TGCGCCAGCAGCTTGACGGCGGATACTAACTATGGCTACACCTTC	CASSLTADTNYGYTF
NA	NA	TRBV6-6	TRBJ1-3	TGTGCCAGCAGCGCCCGGTACCCCATATATTTT	CASSARYPIYF
NA	many	TRBV7-2	TRBJ2-7	TGTGCCAGCAGCTTAGCCTTCTACGAGCAGTACTTC	CASSLAFYEQYF
NA	NA	TRBV6-6	TRBJ2-5	TGTGCCAGCAGTCCCAACTCGGGACACAGTTGGGAGACCCAGTACTTC	CASSPNSGHSWETQYF
NA	NA	TRBV4-1	TRBJ2-5	TGCGCCAGCAGCCAGGAGGCAGGGGCCCAGTACTTC	CASSQEAGAQYF
NA	once	TRBV18	TRBJ2-3	TGTGCCAGCTCACCCTTAGACGGGGGGCCAATCTTCCGAGCTAGCACAGATACGCAGTATTTT	CASSPLDGGPIFRASTDTQYF
NA	NA	TRBV10-3	TRBJ1-3	TGTGCCATCAGCGCCACAGGGAACCTTGGAAACACCATATATTTT	CAISATGNLGNTIYF
NA	NA	TRBV5-5	TRBJ2-7	TGTGCCAGCAGCCTTGACCTTTCCTACGAGCAGTACTTC	CASSLDLSYEQYF
NA	NA	TRBV2	TRBJ2-5	TGTGCCAGCACCCGGGACCCCCAAGAGACCCAGTACTTC	CASTRDPQETQYF
NA	few	TRBV5-1	TRBJ1-1	TGCGCCAGCAGCGAGATGGATATAGACACTGAAGCTTTCTTT	CASSEMDIDTEAFF
TRBD2	NA	TRBV7-2	TRBJ2-7	TGTGCCAGCAGCGAACTAGCGGGGTCCTACGAGCAGTACTTC	CASSELAGSYEQYF
NA	NA	TRBV6-5	TRBJ2-1	TGTGCCAGCAGTTACAGCGTAGCCCGAAGCGATGAGCAGTTCTTC	CASSYSVARSDEQFF
NA	NA	TRBV5-1	TRBJ2-6	TGCGCCAGCAGCCCGGAGGGTTCAGGGGCCAACGTCCTGACTTTC	CASSPEGSGANVLTF
TRBD1	NA	TRBV7-9	TRBJ1-4	TGTGCCAGCAGCGTCCCCGGGACAGGGGGCCCGAGGCTGTTTTTT	CASSVPGTGGPRLFF
NA	NA	TRBV19	TRBJ1-4	TGTGCCAGTAGTATAGGGGGCAGCCTTAATGAAAAACTGTTTTTT	CASSIGGSLNEKLFF
TRBD1	NA	TRBV19	TRBJ1-5	TGTGCCAGTAGTATAGATCGGGACAGATATCAGCCCCAGCATTTT	CASSIDRDRYQPQHF
NA	NA	TRBV19	TRBJ1-4	TGTGCCAGTATCCTAGGCGGGGGAACTAATGAAAAACTGTTTTTT	CASILGGGTNEKLFF